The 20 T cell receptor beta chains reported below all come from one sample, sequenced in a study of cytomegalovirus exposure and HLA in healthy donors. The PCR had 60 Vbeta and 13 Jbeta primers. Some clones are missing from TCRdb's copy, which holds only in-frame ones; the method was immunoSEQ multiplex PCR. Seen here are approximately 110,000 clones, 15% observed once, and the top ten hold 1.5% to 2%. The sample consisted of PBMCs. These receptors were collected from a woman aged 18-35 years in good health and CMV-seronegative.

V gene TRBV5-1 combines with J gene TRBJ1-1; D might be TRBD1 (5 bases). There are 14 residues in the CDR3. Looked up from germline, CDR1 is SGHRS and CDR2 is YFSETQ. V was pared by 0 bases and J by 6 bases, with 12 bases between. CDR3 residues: CASSLGQGVAEAFF. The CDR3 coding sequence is TGCGCCAGCAGCTTGGGGCAGGGCGTCGCTGAAGCTTTCTTT. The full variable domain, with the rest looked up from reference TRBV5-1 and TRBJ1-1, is KAGVTQTPRYLIKTRGQQVTLSCSPISGHRSVSWYQQTPGQGLQFLFEYFSETQRNKGNFPGRFSGRQFSNSRSEMNVSTLELGDSALYLCASSLGQGVAEAFFGQGTRLTVV.

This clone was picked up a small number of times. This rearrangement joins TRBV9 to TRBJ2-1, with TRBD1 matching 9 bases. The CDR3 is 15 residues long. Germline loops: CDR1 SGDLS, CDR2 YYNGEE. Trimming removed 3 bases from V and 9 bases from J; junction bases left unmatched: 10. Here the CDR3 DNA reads TGTGCCAGCAGCGACCCGGGACAGGGAAGGAGTGAGCAGTTCTTC. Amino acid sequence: CASSDPGQGRSEQFF.

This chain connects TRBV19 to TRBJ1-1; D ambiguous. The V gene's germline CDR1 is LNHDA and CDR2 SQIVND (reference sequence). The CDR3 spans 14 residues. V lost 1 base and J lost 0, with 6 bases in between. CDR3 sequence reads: CASSIGGVNTEAFF. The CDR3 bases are TGTGCCAGTAGTATAGGCGGGGTGAACACTGAAGCTTTCTTT. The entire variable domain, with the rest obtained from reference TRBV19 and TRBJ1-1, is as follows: DGGITQSPKYLFRKEGQNVTLSCEQNLNHDAMYWYRQDPGQGLRLIYYSQIVNDFQKGDIAEGYSVSREKKESFPLTVTSAQKNPTAFYLCASSIGGVNTEAFFGQGTRLTVV.

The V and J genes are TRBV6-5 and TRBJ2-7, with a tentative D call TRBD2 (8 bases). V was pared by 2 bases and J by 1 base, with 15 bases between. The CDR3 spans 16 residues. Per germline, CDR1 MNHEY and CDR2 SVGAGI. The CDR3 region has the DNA TGTGCCAGCAGTTACCGACAGGGCGGGGGGTCCTACGAGCAGTACTTC. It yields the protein CASSYRQGGGSYEQYF.

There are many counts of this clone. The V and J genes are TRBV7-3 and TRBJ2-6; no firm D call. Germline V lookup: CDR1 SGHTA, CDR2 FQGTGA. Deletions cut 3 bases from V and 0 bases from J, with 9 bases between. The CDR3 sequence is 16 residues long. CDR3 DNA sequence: TGTGCCAGCAGCTTGGGCTCATTCTCTGGGGCCAACGTCCTGACTTTC. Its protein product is CASSLGSFSGANVLTF.

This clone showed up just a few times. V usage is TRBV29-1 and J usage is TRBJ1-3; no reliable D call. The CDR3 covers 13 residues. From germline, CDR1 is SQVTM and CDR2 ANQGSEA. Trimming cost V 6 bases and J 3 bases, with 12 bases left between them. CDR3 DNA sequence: TGCAGCGTCGCCCCTCCGAGTGGAAACACCATATATTTT. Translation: CSVAPPSGNTIYF.

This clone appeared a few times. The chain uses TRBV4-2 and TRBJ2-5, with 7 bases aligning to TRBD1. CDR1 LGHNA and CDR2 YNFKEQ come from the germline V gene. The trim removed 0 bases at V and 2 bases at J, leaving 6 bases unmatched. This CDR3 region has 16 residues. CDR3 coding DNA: TGTGCCAGCAGCCAAGACGGGACAGCGCCGCAAGAGACCCAGTACTTC. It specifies CASSQDGTAPQETQYF.

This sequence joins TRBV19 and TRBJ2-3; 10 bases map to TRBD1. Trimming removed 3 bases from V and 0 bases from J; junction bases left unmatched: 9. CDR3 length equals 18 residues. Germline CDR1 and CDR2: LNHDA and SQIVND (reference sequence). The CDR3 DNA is TGTGCCAGTAGTATGGGATATTCGGACAGGGGGAGCACAGATACGCAGTATTTT. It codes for CASSMGYSDRGSTDTQYF.

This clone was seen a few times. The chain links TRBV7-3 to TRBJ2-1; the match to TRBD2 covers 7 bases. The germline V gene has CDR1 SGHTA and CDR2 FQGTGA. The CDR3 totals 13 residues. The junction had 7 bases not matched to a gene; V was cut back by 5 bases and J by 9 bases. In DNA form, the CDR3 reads TGTGCCAGCAGCCAGAACGGGGAGGGTGAGCAGTTCTTC. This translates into CASSQNGEGEQFF.

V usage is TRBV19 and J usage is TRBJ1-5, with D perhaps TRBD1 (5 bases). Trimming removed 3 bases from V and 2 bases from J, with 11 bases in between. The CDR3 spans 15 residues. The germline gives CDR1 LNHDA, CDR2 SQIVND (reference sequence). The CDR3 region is CASSITRVGNQPQHF. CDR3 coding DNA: TGTGCCAGTAGTATCACCAGGGTTGGCAATCAGCCCCAGCATTTT.

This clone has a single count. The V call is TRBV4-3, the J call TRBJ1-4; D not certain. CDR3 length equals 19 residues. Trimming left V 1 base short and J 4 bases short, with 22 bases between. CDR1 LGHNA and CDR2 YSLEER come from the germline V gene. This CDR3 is CASSQGPAGKEAINEKLFF. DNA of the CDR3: TGCGCCAGCAGCCAAGGTCCTGCGGGGAAAGAGGCCATTAATGAAAAACTGTTTTTT.

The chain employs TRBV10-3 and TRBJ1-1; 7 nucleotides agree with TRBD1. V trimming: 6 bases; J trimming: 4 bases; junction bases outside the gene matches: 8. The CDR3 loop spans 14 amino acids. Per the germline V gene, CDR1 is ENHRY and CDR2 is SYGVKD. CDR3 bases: TGTGCCATCAGAAAACAGGGGTCGGGCACTGAAGCTTTCTTT. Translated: CAIRKQGSGTEAFF.

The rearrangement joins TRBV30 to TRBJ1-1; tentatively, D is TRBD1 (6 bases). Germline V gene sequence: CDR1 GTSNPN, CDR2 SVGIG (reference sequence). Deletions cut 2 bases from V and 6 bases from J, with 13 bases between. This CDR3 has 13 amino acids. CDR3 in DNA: TGTGCCTGGAGTCCGGGGGGCAGGCCTGAAGCTTTCTTT. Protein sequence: CAWSPGGRPEAFF. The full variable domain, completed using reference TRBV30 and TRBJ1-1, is SQTIHQWPATLVQPVGSPLSLECTVEGTSNPNLYWYRQAAGRGLQLLFYSVGIGQISSEVPQNLSASRPQDRQFILSSKKLLLSDSGFYLCAWSPGGRPEAFFGQGTRLTVV.

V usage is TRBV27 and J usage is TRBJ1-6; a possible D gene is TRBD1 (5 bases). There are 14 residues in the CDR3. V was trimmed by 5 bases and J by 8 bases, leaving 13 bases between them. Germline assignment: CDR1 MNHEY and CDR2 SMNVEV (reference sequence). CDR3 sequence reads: CASSPRDSYSPLHF. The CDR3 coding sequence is TGTGCCAGCAGTCCTCGGGACTCTTATTCACCCCTCCACTTT.

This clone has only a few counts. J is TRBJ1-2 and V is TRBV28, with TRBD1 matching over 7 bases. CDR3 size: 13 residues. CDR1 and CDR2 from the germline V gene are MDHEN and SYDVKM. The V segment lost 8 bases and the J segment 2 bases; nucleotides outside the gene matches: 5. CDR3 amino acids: CASGNRGNYGYTF. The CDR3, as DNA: TGTGCCAGCGGGAACAGGGGAAACTATGGCTACACCTTC.

The CDR3 protein is CASSPLAYPSYEQYF. CDR3 DNA sequence: TGTGCCAGCTCACCACTAGCGTACCCATCCTACGAGCAGTACTTC. The chain joins TRBV18 to TRBJ2-7; perhaps TRBD2 as D (5 bases). V lost 1 base and J lost 1, with 11 bases in between. The CDR3 has 15 amino acids. Germline V CDR1 and CDR2: KGHSH, LQKENI.

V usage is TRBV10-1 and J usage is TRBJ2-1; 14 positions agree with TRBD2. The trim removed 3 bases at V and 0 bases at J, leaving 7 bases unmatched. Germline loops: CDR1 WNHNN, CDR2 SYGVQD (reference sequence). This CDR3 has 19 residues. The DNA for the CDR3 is TGCGCCAGCAGTGAATCGGGACTAGCGGGAGTGAGCTCCTACAATGAGCAGTTCTTC. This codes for CASSESGLAGVSSYNEQFF.

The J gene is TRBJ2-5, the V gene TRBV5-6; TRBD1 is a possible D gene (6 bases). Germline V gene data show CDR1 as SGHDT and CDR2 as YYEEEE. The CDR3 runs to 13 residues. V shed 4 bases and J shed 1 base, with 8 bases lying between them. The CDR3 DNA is TGTGCCAGCAGCGTGGGGGCCCAAGAGACCCAGTACTTC. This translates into CASSVGAQETQYF.

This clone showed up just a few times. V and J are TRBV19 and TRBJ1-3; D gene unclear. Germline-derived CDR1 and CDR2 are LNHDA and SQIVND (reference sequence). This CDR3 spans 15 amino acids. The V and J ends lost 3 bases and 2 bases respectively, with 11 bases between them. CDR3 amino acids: CASSMAWGAGNTIYF. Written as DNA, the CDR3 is TGTGCCAGTAGTATGGCCTGGGGAGCTGGAAACACCATATATTTT.

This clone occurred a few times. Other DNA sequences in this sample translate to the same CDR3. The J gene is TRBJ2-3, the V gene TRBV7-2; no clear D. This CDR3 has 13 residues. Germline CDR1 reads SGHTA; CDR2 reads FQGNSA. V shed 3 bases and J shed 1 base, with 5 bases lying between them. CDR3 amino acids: CASSFPGTDTQYF. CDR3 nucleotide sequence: TGTGCCAGCAGCTTCCCCGGCACAGATACGCAGTATTTT.